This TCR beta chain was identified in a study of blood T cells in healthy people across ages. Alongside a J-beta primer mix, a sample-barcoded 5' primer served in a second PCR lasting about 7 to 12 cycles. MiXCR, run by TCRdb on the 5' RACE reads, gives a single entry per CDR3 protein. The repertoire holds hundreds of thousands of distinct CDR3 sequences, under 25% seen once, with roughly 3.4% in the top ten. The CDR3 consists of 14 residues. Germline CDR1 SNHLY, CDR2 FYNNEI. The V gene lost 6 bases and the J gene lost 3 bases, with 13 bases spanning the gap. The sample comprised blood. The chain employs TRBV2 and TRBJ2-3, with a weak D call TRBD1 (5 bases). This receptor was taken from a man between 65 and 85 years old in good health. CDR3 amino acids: CASRETAPTDTQYF. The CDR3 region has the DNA TGTGCCAGCAGAGAGACAGCTCCTACAGATACGCAGTATTTT.